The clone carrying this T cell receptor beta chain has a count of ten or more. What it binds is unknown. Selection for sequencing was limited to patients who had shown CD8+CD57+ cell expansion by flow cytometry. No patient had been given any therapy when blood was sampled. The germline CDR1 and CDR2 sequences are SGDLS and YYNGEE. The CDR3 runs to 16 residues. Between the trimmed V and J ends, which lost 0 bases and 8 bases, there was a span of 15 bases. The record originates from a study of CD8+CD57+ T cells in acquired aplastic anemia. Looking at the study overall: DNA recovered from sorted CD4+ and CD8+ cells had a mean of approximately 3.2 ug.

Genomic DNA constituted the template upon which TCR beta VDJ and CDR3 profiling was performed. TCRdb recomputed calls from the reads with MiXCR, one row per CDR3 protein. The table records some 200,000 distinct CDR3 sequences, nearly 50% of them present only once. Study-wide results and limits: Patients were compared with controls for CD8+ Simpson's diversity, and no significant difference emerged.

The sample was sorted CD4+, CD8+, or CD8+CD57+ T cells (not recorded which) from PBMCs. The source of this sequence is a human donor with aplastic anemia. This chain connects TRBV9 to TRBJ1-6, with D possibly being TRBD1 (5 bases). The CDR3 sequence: CASSVAGEGPDSPLHF. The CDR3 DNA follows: TGTGCCAGCAGCGTAGCTGGGGAGGGGCCCGATTCACCCCTCCACTTT.